The 28 T cell receptor beta chains reported below all come from one sample, sequenced in a study of blood T cell repertoires in COVID-19. Profiling relied on immunoSEQ multiplex PCR, and the TCRdb table lists in-frame clones only, not all of them. The sample includes roughly 40,000 clones, roughly 80% of them seen just once. Sequenced: peripheral blood. The receptors originated from a human donor in a cohort sampled during active COVID-19.

The chain uses TRBV2 and TRBJ2-7, with 12 bases identical to TRBD2. Unmatched junction bases numbered 3, after V lost 6 bases and J lost 3 bases. This CDR3 is 14 amino acids long. Germline V CDR1 and CDR2: SNHLY, FYNNEI. CDR3 in DNA: TGTGCCAGCAGACCGGGACTAGCGGGCTACGAGCAGTACTTC. Its protein is CASRPGLAGYEQYF.

The J gene is TRBJ1-2, the V gene TRBV3-1 (or the pseudogene TRBV3-2); 10 bases are shared with TRBD1. The CDR3 contains 13 residues. Looked up from germline, CDR1 is LGHDT and CDR2 is YNNKEL (reference sequence). Losses at the gene ends were 3 bases for V and 8 bases for J; bases not matched to a gene: 3. Written as DNA, the CDR3 is TGTGCCAGCAGCCATGGGACAGGGGACGGCTACACCTTC. Translation: CASSHGTGDGYTF.

The chain uses TRBV4-1 and TRBJ1-3; perhaps TRBD1 as D (5 bases). The CDR3 totals 16 residues. V was cut by 0 bases and J by 4 bases, with 13 bases left in between. The V gene's germline CDR1 is MGHRA and CDR2 YSYEKL. CDR3 DNA sequence: TGCGCCAGCAGCCAAGAGGGTTCTGGGGCGGGAAACACCATATATTTT. The encoded protein is CASSQEGSGAGNTIYF.

CDR3: CAIASNEVAGELFF. CDR3 nucleotides: TGTGCCATCGCCTCGAACGAGGTGGCCGGGGAGCTGTTTTTT. This chain uses TRBV10-3 with TRBJ2-2; unclear D gene. The CDR3 contains 14 residues. Germline-derived CDR1 and CDR2 are ENHRY and SYGVKD. Trimming stripped 8 bases from V and 6 bases from J, with 16 bases between.

This clone was seen a handful of times. This chain links TRBV27 with TRBJ1-2; no clear D. Germline-derived CDR1 and CDR2 are MNHEY and SMNVEV (reference sequence). The CDR3 covers 15 residues. V lost 2 bases and J lost 0, with 10 bases in between. CDR3 coding DNA: TGTGCCAGCAGTTTAGTAGGGCGGGCTAACTATGGCTACACCTTC. Encoded protein: CASSLVGRANYGYTF.

This clone was detected only a few times. This chain uses TRBV6-2 or TRBV6-3 with TRBJ2-1; 9 bases agree with TRBD1. Germline V gene lookup returns CDR1 MNHEY and CDR2 SVGEGT. V was clipped by 0 bases and J by 4 bases; unmatched bases: 4. The CDR3 extends over 16 amino acids. In DNA, the CDR3 is TGTGCCAGCAGTTACTCTCCGGGACAGGGTTACAATGAGCAGTTCTTC. Translated: CASSYSPGQGYNEQFF.

CDR3 bases: TGTGCCAGCAGTTATAGCGGGAGCAACACCGGGGAGCTGTTTTTT. Residues: CASSYSGSNTGELFF. This rearrangement joins TRBV6-5 to TRBJ2-2, with 9 bases fitting TRBD2. V was pared by 3 bases and J by 2 bases, with 1 base of the junction left unmatched. The CDR3 sequence is 15 residues long. Germline values: CDR1 MNHEY, CDR2 SVGAGI.

This clone was seen a few times. The rearrangement joins TRBV5-4 to TRBJ1-2; possible D gene TRBD1, 5 bases. The CDR3 is 14 residues long. The germline V gene has CDR1 SGHNT and CDR2 YYREEE (reference sequence). V lost 3 bases to trimming and J lost 4 bases, with 13 bases between them. The CDR3 reads CASSSGNLSYGYTF. In DNA, the CDR3 is TGTGCCAGCAGCTCAGGGAACCTCAGCTATGGCTACACCTTC.

The table lists this clone with a few counts. This chain joins TRBV7-2 and TRBJ2-5; D gene uncertain. V was cut by 5 bases and J by 1 base, with 11 bases left in between. CDR1 and CDR2 (germline): SGHTA, FQGNSA. The CDR3 covers 14 residues. This CDR3 is CASSPTSVQETQYF. CDR3 DNA: TGTGCCAGCAGCCCCACCTCGGTCCAAGAGACCCAGTACTTC.

The chain links TRBV19 to TRBJ1-4, with a possible D match to TRBD1 (5 bases). This CDR3 contains 15 residues. V was cut by 4 bases and J by 7 bases, with 16 bases left in between. Germline CDR1 is LNHDA and CDR2 is SQIVND (reference sequence). The DNA for the CDR3 is TGTGCCAGTAGTAATCGGCGGCAGGGATCTGAAAAACTGTTTTTT. Translated: CASSNRRQGSEKLFF.

The chain is built from TRBV4-3 and TRBJ2-4, with 9 bases fitting TRBD2. This CDR3 is built from 18 residues. J was trimmed by 5 bases and V by 0 bases; bases with no gene match: 11. Germline values: CDR1 LGHNA, CDR2 YSLEER. DNA for the CDR3: TGCGCCAGCAGCCAAGATCCCTCCCCCGCGGGAGGGGAAAACATTCAGTACTTC. This gives the protein CASSQDPSPAGGENIQYF.

The DNA of the CDR3 is TGTGCCAGCAGCCCCAGGTCCCCTCGTAATTCACCCCTCCACTTT. Protein product: CASSPRSPRNSPLHF. The chain combines TRBV11-3 with TRBJ1-6; D call uncertain. There are 15 residues in the CDR3. Trimming removed 5 bases at V and 6 bases at J, with 14 bases between. Germline V gene lookup returns CDR1 SGHNT and CDR2 YENEEA. The whole variable domain, remainder taken from reference TRBV11-3 and TRBJ1-6, is EAGVVQSPRYKIIEKKQPVAFWCNPISGHNTLYWYLQNLGQGPELLIRYENEEAVDDSQLPKDRFSAERLKGVDSTLKIQPAELGDSAVYLCASSPRSPRNSPLHFGNGTRLTVT.

V gene TRBV4-1 combines with J gene TRBJ2-6; D is unclear. V was clipped by 1 base and J by 0 bases, with 7 bases between them. Germline V gene lookup returns CDR1 MGHRA and CDR2 YSYEKL. CDR3 length equals 16 residues. CDR3 residues: CASSQVSNSGANVLTF. The DNA of the CDR3 is TGCGCCAGCAGCCAAGTTTCCAACTCTGGGGCCAACGTCCTGACTTTC.

V gene TRBV18 combines with J gene TRBJ2-7; 7 bases are shared with TRBD1. The CDR3 has 15 amino acids. Germline V gene lookup returns CDR1 KGHSH and CDR2 LQKENI. The ends lost 3 bases at V and 7 bases at J; junction bases unmatched: 12. CDR3: CASSPRQGASLEQYF. In DNA, the CDR3 is TGTGCCAGCTCACCCCGACAGGGAGCAAGTCTAGAGCAGTACTTC.

CDR3 protein: CASSLASTGAFSGNTIYF. CDR3 in DNA: TGTGCCAGCAGCCTAGCCAGTACAGGGGCCTTCTCTGGAAACACCATATATTTT. The chain employs TRBV9 and TRBJ1-3, with 7 bases lining up with TRBD1. This CDR3 is built from 18 residues. After removal of 4 bases from V and 0 bases from J, the junction contained 13 bases not matched to a gene. Germline lookup yields CDR1 SGDLS and CDR2 YYNGEE.

V gene TRBV7-9 combines with J gene TRBJ1-5; unclear D gene. Germline V gene data show CDR1 as SEHNR and CDR2 as FQNEAQ (reference sequence). V shed 5 bases and J shed 6 bases, with 14 bases lying between them. The CDR3 length is 14 residues. This CDR3 reads CASSASTGGQPQHF. The CDR3, as DNA: TGTGCCAGCAGCGCGTCCACGGGTGGTCAGCCCCAGCATTTT.

The chain uses TRBV9 and TRBJ2-7; 11 nucleotides align to TRBD1. The length of the CDR3 is 16 residues. Germline V gene data show CDR1 as SGDLS and CDR2 as YYNGEE. V trimming: 3 bases; J trimming: 6 bases; junction bases outside the gene matches: 11. The CDR3 protein is CASSAALGQGASEQYF. The CDR3 DNA follows: TGTGCCAGCAGCGCCGCCCTCGGACAGGGGGCTTCCGAGCAGTACTTC.

This clone occurred once. This CDR3 is also generated by other DNA sequences in the sample. The chain combines TRBV18 with TRBJ2-7; D remains ambiguous. CDR3 length equals 14 residues. Germline CDR1 KGHSH, CDR2 LQKENI. V was trimmed by 9 bases and J by 1 base, leaving 16 bases between them. CDR3: CASSGGVGSYEQYF. The CDR3 DNA sequence: TGTGCCAGTTCAGGCGGAGTTGGATCCTACGAGCAGTACTTC.

The chain joins TRBV10-1 to TRBJ1-1; D uncertain. CDR3 size: 14 residues. Deletions cut 4 bases from V and 0 bases from J, with 9 bases between. The germline V gene encodes CDR1 WNHNN and CDR2 SYGVQD (reference sequence). The CDR3, as DNA: TGCGCCAGCAGTGTGGGCACATTGAACACTGAAGCTTTCTTT. Protein product: CASSVGTLNTEAFF.

This sequence joins TRBV9 and TRBJ2-7; weak D call: TRBD1 (6 bases). Per the germline V gene, CDR1 is SGDLS and CDR2 is YYNGEE. With 4 bases removed from V and 3 bases from J, the gap between germline ends came to 17 bases. The CDR3 consists of 15 residues. CDR3 nucleotides: TGTGCCAGCAGCTCACAGGGAGTCCCCTACTACGAGCAGTACTTC. This sequence encodes CASSSQGVPYYEQYF.

A few counts support this clone. The chain joins TRBV19 to TRBJ2-7, with 13 bases lining up with TRBD2. CDR1 LNHDA and CDR2 SQIVND come from the germline V gene (reference sequence). With 9 bases clipped from V and 5 bases from J, the junction kept 4 bases outside the gene matches. CDR3 size: 13 residues. In nucleotides, the CDR3 is TGTGCCAGCCCTGGACTAGCGGGAGACGAGCAGTACTTC. Encoded protein: CASPGLAGDEQYF.

V is TRBV24-1 and J is TRBJ1-2; 7 bases align to TRBD1. V lost 2 bases, J lost 8 bases, and 1 base stayed unmatched. CDR1 is KGHDR, CDR2 SFDVKD, per germline. CDR3 length equals 12 residues. In DNA, the CDR3 is TGTGCCACCAGTGATTACAGGGGAGGCTACACCTTC. It is translated as CATSDYRGGYTF.

The chain is built from TRBV5-4 and TRBJ2-1; 8 nucleotides line up with TRBD2. The CDR3 is made up of 12 amino acids. Germline values: CDR1 SGHNT, CDR2 YYREEE (reference sequence). V was clipped by 4 bases and J by 9 bases; unmatched bases: 3. CDR3 protein: CASSLSGTEQFF. The CDR3 nucleotides read TGTGCCAGCAGCCTTAGCGGGACTGAGCAGTTCTTC.

For the CDR3, the DNA is TGTGCCTGGACTGCTCACCGGGGGGGAAAGCGGATCACCGGGGAGCTGTTTTTT. Translated, it gives CAWTAHRGGKRITGELFF. The rearrangement joins TRBV30 to TRBJ2-2; 8 nucleotides match TRBD2. The germline V gene encodes CDR1 GTSNPN and CDR2 SVGIG (reference sequence). The CDR3 runs 18 residues. After removal of 4 bases from V and 4 bases from J, the junction contained 17 bases not matched to a gene.

V is TRBV19 and J is TRBJ1-3; 7 bases agree with TRBD1. The CDR3 loop spans 15 amino acids. V shed 6 bases and J 0 bases; nucleotides not matched to a gene: 5. CDR1 and CDR2 from the germline V gene are LNHDA and SQIVND (reference sequence). The CDR3, as DNA: TGTGCCAGTAGGCAGCAGGGGGTCTCTGGAAACACCATATATTTT. This encodes CASRQQGVSGNTIYF.

The rearrangement joins TRBV11-3 to TRBJ2-7; D might be TRBD1 (5 bases). Germline CDR1 is SGHNT and CDR2 is YENEEA. The CDR3 length is 15 residues. Trimming stripped 8 bases from V and 4 bases from J, with 21 bases between. DNA for the CDR3: TGTGCCAGCGGGGTCGAAGGGCAGGGTCTGTACGAGCAGTACTTC. It translates to CASGVEGQGLYEQYF.

The chain employs TRBV18 and TRBJ1-1, with TRBD1 identical over 9 bases. CDR3 length: 14 amino acids. CDR1 is KGHSH, CDR2 LQKENI, per germline. J gave up 3 bases and V 6 bases, and 5 bases lay outside the gene matches. As DNA, the CDR3 is TGTGCCAGCTCCACGGGACAGGGCTACACTGAAGCTTTCTTT. This gives the protein CASSTGQGYTEAFF.

The J gene is TRBJ2-5, the V gene TRBV18, with a possible D match to TRBD1 (5 bases). The germline V gene encodes CDR1 KGHSH and CDR2 LQKENI. The CDR3 has 13 amino acids. With 5 bases removed from V and 1 base from J, the gap between germline ends came to 8 bases. CDR3 in DNA: TGTGCCAGCTCAGACAGTATCCAAGAGACCCAGTACTTC. This translates into CASSDSIQETQYF. Supplemented by reference TRBV18 and TRBJ2-5, the full variable domain reads NAGVMQNPRHLVRRRGQEARLRCSPMKGHSHVYWYRQLPEEGLKFMVYLQKENIIDESGMPKERFSAEFPKEGPSILRIQQVVRGDSAAYFCASSDSIQETQYFGPGTRLLVL.